This TCR beta chain was retrieved from a study of blood T cell repertoires in COVID-19. Study-level information: Sources were T cells, B-cell-depleted T cells, or PBMCs; the material itself was cDNA or gDNA.

The authors' processing: Using reference gene primer amplification, nucleated cell counts were estimated. The protocol was immunoSEQ multiplex PCR, while the TCRdb copy is restricted to in-frame clones and leaves out a portion. V and J calls and clone size are those listed in that table; D and trimming were worked out from the DNA. The sample has approximately 220,000 clones; about four fifths are singletons. Ages ranged from about 18 to 89 years, with residence in approximately 25 US areas. Germline values: CDR1 LNHNV, CDR2 YYDKDF (reference sequence). Trimming stripped 0 bases from V and 5 bases from J, with 10 bases between. There are 15 residues in the CDR3.

The sequence was collected from a middle-aged woman with acute COVID-19. V and J are TRBV15 and TRBJ1-4, with D possibly being TRBD1 (5 bases). The source material was PBMCs or T cells enriched from blood (not recorded which). CDR3 nucleotides: TGTGCCACCAGCAGAGATCCCAGGGTGAATGAAAAACTGTTTTTT. It codes for CATSRDPRVNEKLFF.